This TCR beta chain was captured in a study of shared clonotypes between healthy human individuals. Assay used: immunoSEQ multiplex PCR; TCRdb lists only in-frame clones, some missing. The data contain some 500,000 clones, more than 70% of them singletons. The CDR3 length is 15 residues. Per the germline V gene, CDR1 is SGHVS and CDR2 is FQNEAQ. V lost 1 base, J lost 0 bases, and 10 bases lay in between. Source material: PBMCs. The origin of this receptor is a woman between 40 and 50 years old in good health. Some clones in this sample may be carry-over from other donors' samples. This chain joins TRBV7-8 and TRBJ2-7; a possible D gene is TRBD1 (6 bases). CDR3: CASSLELGGSYEQYF. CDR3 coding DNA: TGTGCCAGCAGCTTAGAATTAGGGGGCTCCTACGAGCAGTACTTC. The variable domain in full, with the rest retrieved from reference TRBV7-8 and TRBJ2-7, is GAGVSQSPRYKVAKRGQDVALRCDPISGHVSLFWYQQALGQGPEFLTYFQNEAQLDKSGLPSDRFFAERPEGSVSTLKIQRTQQEDSAVYLCASSLELGGSYEQYFGPGTRLTVT.